Sequencing of this T cell receptor beta chain was carried out in a study of PD-L1 blockade in urothelial cancer. CDR1 and CDR2 (germline): SGHVS, FQNEAQ. Trimming stripped 2 bases from V and 1 base from J, with 12 bases between. This CDR3 spans 16 amino acids. Only in-frame clones appear in the TCRdb table, and some are missing; sequencing was by immunoSEQ multiplex PCR. The table lists just under 45,000 clones, roughly 91% of them singletons. The V and J genes are TRBV7-8 and TRBJ2-1; perhaps TRBD1 as D (6 bases). This specimen was PBMCs, taken around atezolizumab (anti-PD-L1) treatment. The sequence was collected from a woman aged 60-75 years with urothelial cancer. The CDR3 nucleotides are TGTGCCAGCAGCTTACCAGAGGGACAATCCTACAATGAGCAGTTCTTC. Translation gives CASSLPEGQSYNEQFF. The variable domain in full, with the rest retrieved from reference TRBV7-8 and TRBJ2-1, is GAGVSQSPRYKVAKRGQDVALRCDPISGHVSLFWYQQALGQGPEFLTYFQNEAQLDKSGLPSDRFFAERPEGSVSTLKIQRTQQEDSAVYLCASSLPEGQSYNEQFFGPGTRLTVL.